These 18 T cell receptor beta chains were all obtained from the same sample, sequenced in a study of early T cells in non-severe SARS-CoV-2 infection. TCRdb passed the 5' RACE reads through MiXCR, listing each CDR3 protein once. The data hold 20,000 to 25,000 distinct CDR3 sequences, with about 4.4% observed a single time. Sequences were obtained from whole blood. All receptors come from an adult who was a healthcare worker with PCR-confirmed SARS-CoV-2 infection or an uninfected control (not recorded which).

Ten or more counts support this clonotype. The genes are TRBV28 and TRBJ2-1, with 9 bases aligning to TRBD2. V lost 7 bases, J lost 4 bases, and 8 bases stayed unmatched. The length of the CDR3 is 15 residues. Germline CDR1 MDHEN, CDR2 SYDVKM. The CDR3: CASTSATSGYNEQFF. CDR3 nucleotides: TGTGCCAGCACGTCAGCGACTAGCGGATACAATGAGCAGTTCTTC.

This clonotype was found many times. This chain joins TRBV20-1 and TRBJ2-3, with D possibly matching TRBD1 (6 bases). This CDR3 contains 14 residues. Trimming took off 0 bases at V and 5 bases at J, with 12 bases between the two ends. CDR1 is DFQATT, CDR2 SNEGSKA, per germline (reference sequence). For the CDR3, the DNA is TGCAGTGCTAGAGAATCAGGGGCTGGAGATACGCAGTATTTT. Translation: CSARESGAGDTQYF.

This clonotype was seen more than once but under ten times. V is TRBV7-8 and J is TRBJ1-4; D not certain. V dropped 4 bases and J dropped 8 bases, with 11 bases sitting between them. Germline V gives CDR1 SGHVS, CDR2 FQNEAQ. The length of the CDR3 is 13 residues. The CDR3 sequence: CASSSEQGEKLFF. The CDR3 DNA reads TGTGCCAGCAGCTCGGAGCAAGGGGAAAAACTGTTTTTT.

Ten or more counts support this clonotype. The gene calls are TRBV7-8 and TRBJ2-1, with 10 nucleotides matching TRBD2. Germline V gene sequence: CDR1 SGHVS, CDR2 FQNEAQ. The CDR3 is made up of 14 amino acids. Trimming at V came to 10 bases and at J to 8 bases, leaving 11 bases not matched to a gene. The CDR3 is CATRPGLALHEQFF. The CDR3 DNA follows: TGTGCCACCAGACCGGGACTAGCGTTGCATGAGCAGTTCTTC.

This clonotype was seen at least ten times. The chain is built from TRBV6-5 and TRBJ2-6, with D possibly TRBD2 on 6 matching bases. This CDR3 is 15 amino acids long. V was clipped by 4 bases and J by 1 base, with 8 bases between them. Germline V gene sequence: CDR1 MNHEY, CDR2 SVGAGI. In nucleotides, the CDR3 is TGTGCCAGCAGTTTTAGCGGATCTGGGGCCAACGTCCTGACTTTC. It translates to CASSFSGSGANVLTF.

CDR3 DNA: TGCAGCGCAGGACAGGGATTCACCGGGGAGCTGTTTTTT. Amino acid sequence: CSAGQGFTGELFF. The chain links TRBV29-1 to TRBJ2-2; TRBD1 aligns across 8 bases. J was trimmed by 4 bases and V by 7 bases; bases with no gene match: 5. This CDR3 is 13 amino acids long. The germline gives CDR1 SQVTM, CDR2 ANQGSEA.

At least ten counts were recorded for this clonotype. The V gene is TRBV9, the J gene TRBJ1-1, with 7 bases identical to TRBD1. The CDR3 runs 15 residues. V was pared by 3 bases and J by 0 bases, with 5 bases of the junction left unmatched. Germline V gene sequence: CDR1 SGDLS, CDR2 YYNGEE. Here the CDR3 DNA reads TGTGCCAGCAGCGCGCTGGGACAGATGAACACTGAAGCTTTCTTT. It yields the protein CASSALGQMNTEAFF.

By share, this clonotype ranks as medium-sized (0.01 to 0.1%). V usage is TRBV7-6 and J usage is TRBJ2-2; 10 bases are a match to TRBD2. The CDR3 runs 16 residues. With 4 bases clipped from V and 0 bases from J, the junction kept 2 bases outside the gene matches. Per the germline V gene, CDR1 is SGHVS and CDR2 is FNYEAQ. The CDR3: CASSSGLAANTGELFF. DNA of the CDR3: TGTGCCAGCAGCTCCGGACTAGCGGCGAACACCGGGGAGCTGTTTTTT. Using reference TRBV7-6 and TRBJ2-2 for the parts outside the CDR3, the full variable domain is GAGVSQSPRYKVTKRGQDVALRCDPISGHVSLYWYRQALGQGPEFLTYFNYEAQQDKSGLPNDRFSAERPEGSISTLTIQRTEQRDSAMYRCASSSGLAANTGELFFGEGSRLTVL.

Only a few counts were recorded for this clonotype. The chain joins TRBV30 to TRBJ2-2; D not certain. V lost 2 bases, J lost 4 bases, and 2 bases lay in between. The CDR3 loop spans 11 amino acids. CDR1 is GTSNPN, CDR2 SVGIG, per germline (reference sequence). This CDR3 reads CAWSITGELFF. The CDR3 DNA reads TGTGCCTGGAGTATCACCGGGGAGCTGTTTTTT.

This clonotype was picked up many times. The chain uses TRBV7-2 and TRBJ2-1, with TRBD2 matching over 14 bases. The CDR3 sequence is 16 residues long. The ends lost 5 bases at V and 6 bases at J; junction bases unmatched: 6. The germline V gene has CDR1 SGHTA and CDR2 FQGNSA. CDR3 coding DNA: TGTGCCAGCAGCCCGAGACTAGCGGGAGGGCCCAATGAGCAGTTCTTC. Protein: CASSPRLAGGPNEQFF.

In its sample, this clonotype was seen many times. This chain joins TRBV2 and TRBJ2-7; D is possibly TRBD2 (5 bases). V was shortened by 4 bases and J by 3 bases, with 13 bases between the two germline ends. The CDR3 contains 14 residues. The germline V gene encodes CDR1 SNHLY and CDR2 FYNNEI. The CDR3: CASSVTFGVYEQYF. CDR3 sequence (DNA): TGTGCCAGCAGTGTAACGTTCGGGGTCTACGAGCAGTACTTC.

This clonotype has at least ten counts. The chain couples TRBV7-9 to TRBJ1-4; possibly TRBD1 for D (6 bases). V lost 5 bases to trimming and J lost 7 bases, with 14 bases between them. There are 14 residues in the CDR3. Looked up from germline, CDR1 is SEHNR and CDR2 is FQNEAQ (reference sequence). CDR3 region: CASSAGEDAEKLFF. CDR3 DNA sequence: TGTGCCAGCAGCGCAGGGGAGGACGCTGAAAAACTGTTTTTT.

The chain couples TRBV11-2 to TRBJ2-5; a possible D gene is TRBD1 (6 bases). V was shortened by 4 bases and J by 5 bases, with 11 bases between the two germline ends. The CDR3 length is 13 residues. CDR1 is SGHAT, CDR2 FQNNGV, per germline. The CDR3 region is CASSSGQLETQYF. The CDR3 bases are TGTGCCAGCAGCTCCGGACAGTTGGAGACCCAGTACTTC.

This clonotype has a count of ten or more. This chain joins TRBV12-3 or TRBV12-4 and TRBJ1-5; D is undetermined. Trimming stripped 3 bases from V and 3 bases from J, with 6 bases between. The CDR3 has 13 amino acids. CDR3 DNA: TGTGCCAGCAGTTTTAAGGCCAATCAGCCCCAGCATTTT. Protein product: CASSFKANQPQHF.

In this sample, this clonotype turned up many times. The chain employs TRBV5-1 and TRBJ1-1, with D perhaps matching TRBD1 (6 bases). The CDR3 extends over 15 amino acids. Germline V CDR1 and CDR2: SGHRS, YFSETQ. Trimming removed 0 bases from V and 3 bases from J, with 12 bases in between. CDR3 nucleotides: TGCGCCAGCAGCTTGGAGACAGGTGGGGACACTGAAGCTTTCTTT. It encodes CASSLETGGDTEAFF.

This clonotype showed up many times. The genes are TRBV7-2 and TRBJ1-2; TRBD1 matches at 10 bases. J gave up 4 bases and V 4 bases, and 6 bases lay outside the gene matches. This CDR3 comprises 15 residues. Germline loops: CDR1 SGHTA, CDR2 FQGNSA. CDR3 nucleotide sequence: TGTGCCAGCAGCTCGACAGGGGGCGACGGCTATGGCTACACCTTC. It codes for CASSSTGGDGYGYTF.

This chain links TRBV6-5 with TRBJ2-5, with D unclear. This CDR3 has 14 residues. Germline-derived CDR1 and CDR2 are MNHEY and SVGAGI. The CDR3 nucleotides are TGTGCAGTAGGTCCCCTACAGTACCAAGAGACCCAGTACTTC. Protein product: CAVGPLQYQETQYF.

This clonotype was observed a few times. The V call is TRBV2, the J call TRBJ2-1; 7 bases are a match to TRBD2. The trim removed 5 bases at V and 8 bases at J, leaving 12 bases unmatched. CDR1 is SNHLY and CDR2 is FYNNEI in the germline V gene. This CDR3 comprises 15 residues. DNA of the CDR3: TGTGCCAGCAGTAACCAATCCCCGCGGGGGTATGAGCAGTTCTTC. Amino acid sequence: CASSNQSPRGYEQFF.